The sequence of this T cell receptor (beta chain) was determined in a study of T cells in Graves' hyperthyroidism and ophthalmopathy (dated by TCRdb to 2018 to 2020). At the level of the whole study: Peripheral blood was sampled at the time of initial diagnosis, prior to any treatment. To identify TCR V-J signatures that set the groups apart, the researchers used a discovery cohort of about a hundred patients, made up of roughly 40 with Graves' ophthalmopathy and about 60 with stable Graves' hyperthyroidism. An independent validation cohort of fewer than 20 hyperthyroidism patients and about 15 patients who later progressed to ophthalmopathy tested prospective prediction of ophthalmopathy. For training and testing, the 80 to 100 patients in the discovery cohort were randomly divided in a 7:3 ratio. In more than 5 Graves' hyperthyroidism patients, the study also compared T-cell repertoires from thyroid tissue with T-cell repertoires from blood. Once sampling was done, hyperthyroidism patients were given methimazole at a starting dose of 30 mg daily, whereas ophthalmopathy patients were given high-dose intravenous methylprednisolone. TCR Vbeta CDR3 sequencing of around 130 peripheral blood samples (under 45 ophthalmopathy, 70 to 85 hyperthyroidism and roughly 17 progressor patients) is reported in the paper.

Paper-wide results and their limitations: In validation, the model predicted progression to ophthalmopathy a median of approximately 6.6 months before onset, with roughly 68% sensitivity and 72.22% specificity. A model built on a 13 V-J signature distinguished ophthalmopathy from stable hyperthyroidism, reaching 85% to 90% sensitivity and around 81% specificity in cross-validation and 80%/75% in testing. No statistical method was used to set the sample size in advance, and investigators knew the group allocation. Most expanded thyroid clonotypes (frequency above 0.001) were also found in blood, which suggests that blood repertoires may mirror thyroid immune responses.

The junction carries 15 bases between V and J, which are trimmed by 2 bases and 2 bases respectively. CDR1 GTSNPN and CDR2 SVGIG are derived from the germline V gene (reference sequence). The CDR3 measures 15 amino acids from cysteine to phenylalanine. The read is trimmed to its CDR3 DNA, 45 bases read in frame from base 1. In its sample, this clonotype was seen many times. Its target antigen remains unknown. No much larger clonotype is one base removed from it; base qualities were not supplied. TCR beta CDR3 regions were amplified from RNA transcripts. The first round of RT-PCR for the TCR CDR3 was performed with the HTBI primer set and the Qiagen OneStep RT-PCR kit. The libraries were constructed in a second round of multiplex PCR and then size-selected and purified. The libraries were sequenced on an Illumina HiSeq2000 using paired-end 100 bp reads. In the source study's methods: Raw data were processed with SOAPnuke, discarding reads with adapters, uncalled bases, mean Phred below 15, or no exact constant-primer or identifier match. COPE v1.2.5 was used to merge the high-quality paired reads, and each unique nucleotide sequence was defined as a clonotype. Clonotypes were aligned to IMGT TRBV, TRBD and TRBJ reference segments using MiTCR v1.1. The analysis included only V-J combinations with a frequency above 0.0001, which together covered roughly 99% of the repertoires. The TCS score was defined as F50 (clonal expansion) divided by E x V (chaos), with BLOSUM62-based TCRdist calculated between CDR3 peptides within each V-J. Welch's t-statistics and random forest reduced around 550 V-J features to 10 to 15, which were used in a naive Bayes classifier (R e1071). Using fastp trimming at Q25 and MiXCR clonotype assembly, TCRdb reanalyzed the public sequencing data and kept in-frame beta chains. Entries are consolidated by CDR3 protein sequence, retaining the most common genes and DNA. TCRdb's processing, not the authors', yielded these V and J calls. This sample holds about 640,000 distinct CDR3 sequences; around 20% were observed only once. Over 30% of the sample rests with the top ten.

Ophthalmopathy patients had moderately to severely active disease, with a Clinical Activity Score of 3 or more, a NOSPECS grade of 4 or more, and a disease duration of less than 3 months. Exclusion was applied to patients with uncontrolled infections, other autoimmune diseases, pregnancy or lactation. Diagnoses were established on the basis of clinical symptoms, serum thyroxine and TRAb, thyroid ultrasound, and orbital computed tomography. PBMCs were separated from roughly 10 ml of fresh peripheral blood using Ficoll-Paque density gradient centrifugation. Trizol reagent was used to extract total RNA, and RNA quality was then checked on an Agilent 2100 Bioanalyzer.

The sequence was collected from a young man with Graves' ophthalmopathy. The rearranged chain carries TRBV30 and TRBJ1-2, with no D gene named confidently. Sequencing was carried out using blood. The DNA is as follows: TGTGCCTGGAGTAAGAGGGCTGGGGTAAACTATGGCTACACCTTC. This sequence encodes CAWSKRAGVNYGYTF.